This TCR beta chain was recorded in a study of beta chain features in type 1 diabetes. Looking at the study overall: Healthy donors and patients had similar age, gender and cell yields.

Sequenced material consisted of expressed TCRB transcripts (all of the isolated RNA was reverse transcribed). Naive, central memory and regulatory T cell samples yielded around 3.4 million reads on average. Clones were read by immunoSEQ multiplex PCR, and TCRdb kept only the in-frame ones, dropping some. The table shows approximately 200,000 clones, with 9.6% occurring only once. This clone was observed a handful of times. Its matching antigen is unknown. Study-wide points: A potential influence of HLA type upon TCRB rearrangement remained unresolved herein.

CDR1 and CDR2 (germline): SGHNT, YYREEE (reference sequence). The CDR3 covers 15 residues. V was pared by 4 bases and J by 8 bases, with 4 bases of the junction left unmatched. The chain links TRBV5-4 to TRBJ2-1; 15 nucleotides agree with TRBD2. The source is a woman between 18 and 29 years old in good health. The sequenced sample was naive CD4+ T cells from blood. The CDR3 bases are TGTGCCAGCAGCCCTGGGACTAGCGGGAGGTATGAGCAGTTCTTC. As protein: CASSPGTSGRYEQFF.